This T cell receptor (beta chain) appears in the sequencing data of a study of blood T cells in healthy people across ages. As for the study in general: About one barcoded beta molecule per two T cells was captured by template switching. Overall study findings and caveats: Per million T cells, the diversity of TCR beta decreased roughly linearly as age advanced. There was a strong correlation between TCR beta diversity and naive T cell percentage.

This clonotype was observed at least ten times. Its cognate antigen is unknown. Sequence at one end of the junction differs from germline and may be a read error. It was with a sample-barcoded 5' primer and a J-beta primer mix that a second PCR of roughly 7 to 12 cycles was run. Every molecule of cDNA carried a tag from a template-switch adaptor with 12 random nucleotides. TCRdb called the 5' RACE reads again in MiXCR, with one record for every CDR3 protein. The data hold 650,000 to 1,000,000 distinct CDR3 sequences, with 35% to 40% observed a single time. This sequence was found in a man between 18 and 29 years old in good health. The sequencing sample was made of blood.

The DNA of the CDR3 is TGCGCCAGCAGCCAAGAAACGACCTCCCAAGGGACCCAGTACTTC. Protein: CASSQETTSQGTQYF. The V and J genes are TRBV4-3 and TRBJ2-5; no clear D. The CDR3 consists of 15 residues. Germline assignment: CDR1 LGHNA and CDR2 YSLEER.